Sequencing of this TCR beta chain was carried out in a study of cytomegalovirus exposure and HLA in healthy donors. Study-level results: Apparent HLA restriction characterized most CMV-associated TCR beta chains in a later analysis. For most TCR beta V segments, an earlier analysis put the productive rate at about 90% or about 30% of the time.

PCR amplification relied on 60 Vbeta primers (plus 13 Jbeta primers). The repertoire was sequenced with immunoSEQ multiplex PCR; TCRdb's copy has only in-frame clones and lacks some. The profile covers 150,000 to 200,000 clones, with 60% to 85% appearing a single time and about 1.1% taken by the ten largest. Germline values: CDR1 MNHNY, CDR2 SVGAGI (reference sequence). Trimming left V 4 bases short and J 0 bases short, with 10 bases between. CDR3 length equals 15 residues. As concerns this clone: Its antigen is unknown.

Source material: PBMCs. The receptor's source is a middle-aged woman in good health and CMV-seronegative. This chain joins TRBV6-6 and TRBJ1-3; D not resolved. CDR3 DNA: TGTGCCAGCAGTTTTGAGGGCTCCTCTGGAAACACCATATATTTT. As protein: CASSFEGSSGNTIYF.